A single sample gave rise to the 23 T cell receptor beta chains below, sequenced in a study of regulatory T cells in long-lasting Graves disease. The time point: newly diagnosed GD, antithyroid drugs for less than 3 months. PBMC-extracted RNA yielded the TCR library. Arm-PCR of CDR3 regions and iRepertoire HTBI primers were the basis on which TCR beta libraries were built. TCRdb re-called the multiplex PCR reads through MiXCR, storing one row per CDR3 protein. The table lists a few hundred thousand distinct CDR3 sequences, about 14% of them singletons. These data also formed part of another study, on T cells in Graves' hyperthyroidism and ophthalmopathy.

Sequenced material: peripheral blood mononuclear cells (PBMCs), taken at new diagnosis, from a patient treated with antithyroid drugs. All receptors come from a man aged 30 to 39 with Graves disease.

This clonotype occurred many times. V and J are TRBV2 and TRBJ2-7; unclear D gene. The V gene lost 10 bases and the J gene lost 5 bases, with 15 bases spanning the gap. Germline V gene sequence: CDR1 SNHLY, CDR2 FYNNEI. This CDR3 region has 12 residues. The CDR3 bases are TGTGCCACCAACAGAGAGCCGGACGAGCAGTACTTC. Translating gives CATNREPDEQYF.

In regard to this clonotype: The junction differs from germline at one of its ends, possibly a read error. The rearrangement uses TRBV25-1 and TRBJ2-5, with D possibly being TRBD1 (6 bases). Germline V lookup: CDR1 MGHDK, CDR2 SYGVNS. The CDR3 consists of 13 residues. For the CDR3, the DNA is TGTGCCTGCAGTGGGACAAACCAAGAGACCCAGTACTTC. Translation gives CACSGTNQETQYF.

This clonotype has a count of ten or more. The chain uses TRBV7-8 and TRBJ2-4; maybe TRBD2 (5 bases). CDR3 length: 15 amino acids. CDR1 is SGHVS, CDR2 FQNEAQ, per germline. V was clipped by 2 bases and J by 0 bases, with 8 bases between them. In DNA, the CDR3 is TGTGCCAGCAGCTTATTTGCGGGAGCCAAAAACATTCAGTACTTC. Translated, it gives CASSLFAGAKNIQYF.

A word on this clonotype: This may come from a read error, since a much larger clone is one base off. The chain couples TRBV2 to TRBJ2-5; no reliable D call. Germline values: CDR1 SNHLY, CDR2 FYNNEI. The CDR3 is 14 residues long. The chain's CDR3 is CASSFRQYAETRYF. The CDR3 DNA follows: TGTGCCAGCAGTTTCCGTCAATACGCAGAGACCCGGTACTTC.

This clonotype was counted many times. The chain has TRBV2 and TRBJ2-7; 7 bases are a match to TRBD2. From germline, CDR1 is SNHLY and CDR2 FYNNEI. V lost 8 bases, J lost 3 bases, and 10 bases stayed unmatched. The CDR3 has 14 amino acids. In DNA, the CDR3 is TGTGCCAGCTCCAGCGGCCTAGCGGACTACGAGCAGTACTTC. Translated, it gives CASSSGLADYEQYF.

This clonotype was detected only a few times. This chain links TRBV5-4 with TRBJ1-2, with no clear D. The V and J ends lost 4 bases and 1 base respectively, with 5 bases between them. Germline values: CDR1 SGHNT, CDR2 YYREEE (reference sequence). The CDR3 contains 12 residues. The CDR3 reads CASSEFNYGYTF. In DNA form, the CDR3 reads TGTGCCAGCAGCGAGTTTAACTATGGCTACACCTTC.

At least ten counts were recorded for this clonotype. The V gene is TRBV29-1, the J gene TRBJ1-2; 8 bases align to TRBD1. The junction had 12 bases not matched to a gene; V was cut back by 7 bases and J by 2 bases. In germline, CDR1 is SQVTM, CDR2 ANQGSEA. The CDR3 runs 15 residues. The CDR3 spells CSAPHGQGTNYGYTF. In DNA form, the CDR3 reads TGCAGCGCACCCCACGGACAGGGAACGAACTATGGCTACACCTTC.

This clonotype came up many times. The CDR3 region is CASSVDLTDPNYGYTF. In nucleotides, the CDR3 is TGTGCCAGCAGCGTAGATCTGACGGACCCTAACTATGGCTACACCTTC. V usage is TRBV9 and J usage is TRBJ1-2; D unresolved. V was trimmed by 0 bases and J by 0 bases, leaving 12 bases between them. Germline CDR1 reads SGDLS; CDR2 reads YYNGEE. The CDR3 spans 16 residues.

The chain joins TRBV20-1 to TRBJ2-1, with TRBD2 matching 12 bases. This CDR3 is 15 amino acids long. J was trimmed by 9 bases and V by 2 bases; bases with no gene match: 8. Germline-derived CDR1 and CDR2 are DFQATT and SNEGSKA (reference sequence). The DNA for the CDR3 is TGCAGTGCTAGACTGACTAGCGGGAGAGGCGGTGAGCAGTTCTTC. Its translation: CSARLTSGRGGEQFF.

This chain joins TRBV12-3 or TRBV12-4 and TRBJ1-6; tentatively, D is TRBD1 (5 bases). V lost 3 bases and J lost 4, with 19 bases in between. The CDR3 loop spans 18 amino acids. The CDR3 loop is CASSFTRDGSSYNSPLHF. CDR3 DNA: TGTGCCAGCAGTTTCACCAGGGACGGGTCATCTTATAATTCACCCCTCCACTTT.

This clonotype was picked up many times. The rearrangement links TRBV20-1 to TRBJ2-1, with 13 positions matching TRBD2. J lost 10 bases, V lost 1 base, and 7 bases had no gene match. In germline, CDR1 is DFQATT, CDR2 SNEGSKA (reference sequence). The CDR3 loop spans 15 amino acids. CDR3 nucleotide sequence: TGCAGTGCTAGAGCTGAACTAGCGGGAGGGGGGGAGCAGTTCTTC. Its translation: CSARAELAGGGEQFF.

This clonotype came up many times. V is TRBV24-1 and J is TRBJ1-5; D is possibly TRBD1 (5 bases). V was trimmed by 7 bases and J by 6 bases, leaving 12 bases between them. CDR1 is KGHDR, CDR2 SFDVKD, per germline. This CDR3 region has 13 residues. As DNA, the CDR3 is TGTGCCACCAGCCGCGGGGGAGGTCAGCCCCAGCATTTT. Amino acid sequence: CATSRGGGQPQHF.

In the case of this clonotype: A read error may be the cause here, since a much bigger clone is one base away. The chain joins TRBV6-1 to TRBJ1-4; D possibly corresponds to TRBD1 (5 bases). Germline CDR1 reads MNHNS; CDR2 reads SASEGT. The CDR3 runs 16 residues. The CDR3 loop reads CASSKQPTQVNERLFF. The DNA for the CDR3 is TGTGCCAGCAGTAAGCAACCGACACAGGTTAATGAAAGACTGTTTTTT.

This clonotype was observed at least ten times. This chain joins TRBV29-1 and TRBJ2-7, with a possible D match to TRBD1 (5 bases). This CDR3 spans 15 amino acids. With 0 bases removed from V and 2 bases from J, the gap between germline ends came to 14 bases. The germline CDR1 and CDR2 sequences are SQVTM and ANQGSEA. The CDR3 region has the DNA TGCAGCGTTGAAGACCCCGGTCAGGGCCCCTACGAGCAGTACTTC. As protein: CSVEDPGQGPYEQYF.

This clonotype has ten or more counts. The V gene is TRBV27, the J gene TRBJ2-5, with 12 nucleotides matching TRBD2. The CDR3 consists of 14 residues. Germline V gene data show CDR1 as MNHEY and CDR2 as SMNVEV (reference sequence). J was trimmed by 5 bases and V by 4 bases; bases with no gene match: 2. CDR3 region: CASSYTSGRETQYF. The CDR3 coding sequence is TGTGCCAGCAGTTATACTAGCGGGAGGGAGACCCAGTACTTC.

This clonotype was seen at least ten times. The chain carries TRBV7-8 and TRBJ2-3; 9 positions match TRBD2. Trimming at V came to 5 bases and at J to 1 base, leaving 4 bases not matched to a gene. CDR1 is SGHVS, CDR2 FQNEAQ, per germline. The CDR3 extends over 15 amino acids. CDR3 sequence (DNA): TGTGCCAGCAGCACTAGGACTAGCGGCACAGATACGCAGTATTTT. It translates to CASSTRTSGTDTQYF.

About this clonotype: A far bigger clonotype differs at one base, so this is likely a read error. The chain uses TRBV7-9 and TRBJ2-3, with a possible D match to TRBD2 (6 bases). This CDR3 spans 12 amino acids. CDR1 SEHNR and CDR2 FQNEAQ come from the germline V gene (reference sequence). Trimming left V 6 bases short and J 8 bases short, with 12 bases between. This chain's CDR3 is CASSPLGGTQYF. The CDR3 nucleotides are TGTGCCAGCAGTCCTCTGGGAGGTACGCAGTATTTT.

This clonotype was detected many times. This sequence joins TRBV3-1 and TRBJ1-1; TRBD1 is a possible D gene (5 bases). In germline, CDR1 is LGHDT, CDR2 YNNKEL (reference sequence). V lost 3 bases, J lost 7 bases, and 12 bases lay in between. The CDR3 extends over 13 amino acids. The CDR3 DNA follows: TGTGCCAGCAGCCACACTCAGGGAGGTGAAGCTTTCTTT. Its protein is CASSHTQGGEAFF.

In its sample, this clonotype was seen many times. V and J are TRBV6-5 and TRBJ2-1; tentatively, D is TRBD2 (5 bases). CDR1 is MNHEY and CDR2 is SVGAGI in the germline V gene. V lost 2 bases to trimming and J lost 6 bases, with 14 bases between them. The CDR3 contains 15 residues. The CDR3 here is CASSYPRRTGNEQFF. The CDR3 bases are TGTGCCAGCAGTTACCCGCGCAGGACTGGCAATGAGCAGTTCTTC.

This clonotype was seen more than once but under ten times. V usage is TRBV20-1 and J usage is TRBJ1-2, with 7 nucleotides matching TRBD1. V lost 6 bases to trimming and J lost 8 bases; unmatched junction nucleotides: 9. Germline CDR1 reads DFQATT; CDR2 reads SNEGSKA (reference sequence). The CDR3 consists of 12 residues. The CDR3 protein is CSAPGQTYGYTF. The CDR3 nucleotides read TGCAGTGCGCCGGGACAGACCTACGGCTACACCTTC.

This clonotype appeared many times. V usage is TRBV20-1 and J usage is TRBJ1-1; possible D gene TRBD1, 5 bases. The germline V and J ends were trimmed by 6 bases and 6 bases, with 14 bases remaining between them. This CDR3 spans 12 amino acids. Germline CDR1 is DFQATT and CDR2 is SNEGSKA (reference sequence). For the CDR3, the DNA is TGCAGTGCCCTGGGGGGGGTACCTGAAGCTTTCTTT. Protein: CSALGGVPEAFF.

A word on this clonotype: The junction does not match germline at one end; this may be a read error. This chain links TRBV7-2 with TRBJ2-7; 10 bases align to TRBD2. CDR1 is SGHTA, CDR2 FQGNSA, per germline. The CDR3 covers 16 residues. Written as DNA, the CDR3 is TGTGCCAGCAGCTTCCCTCCTGAAGCGGGAGGGCCATCGGGAACCTTC. Protein: CASSFPPEAGGPSGTF.

As DNA, the CDR3 is TGTGCCAGCAGCGTAGCTGGGGGGCAGGGGGGCACTGAAGCTTTCTTT. It codes for CASSVAGGQGGTEAFF. This rearrangement joins TRBV9 to TRBJ1-1; the match to TRBD1 covers 7 bases. Per the germline V gene, CDR1 is SGDLS and CDR2 is YYNGEE. After removal of 0 bases from V and 4 bases from J, the junction contained 9 bases not matched to a gene. The CDR3 loop spans 16 amino acids.